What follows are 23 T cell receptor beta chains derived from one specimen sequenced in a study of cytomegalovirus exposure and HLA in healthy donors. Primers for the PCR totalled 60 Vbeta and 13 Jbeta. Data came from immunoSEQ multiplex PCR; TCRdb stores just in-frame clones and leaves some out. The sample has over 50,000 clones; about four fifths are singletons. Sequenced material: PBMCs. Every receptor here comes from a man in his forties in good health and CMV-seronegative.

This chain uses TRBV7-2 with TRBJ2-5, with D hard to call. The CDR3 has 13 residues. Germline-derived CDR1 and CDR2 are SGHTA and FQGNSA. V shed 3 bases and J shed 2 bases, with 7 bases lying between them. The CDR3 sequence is CASSFSVQETQYF. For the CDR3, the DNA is TGTGCCAGCAGCTTTTCAGTACAAGAGACCCAGTACTTC.

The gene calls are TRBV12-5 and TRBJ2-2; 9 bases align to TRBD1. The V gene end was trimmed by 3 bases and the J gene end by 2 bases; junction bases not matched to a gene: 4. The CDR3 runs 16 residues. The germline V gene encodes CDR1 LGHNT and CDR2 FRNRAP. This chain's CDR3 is CASGFGTGPNTGELFF. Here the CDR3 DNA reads TGTGCTAGTGGTTTCGGGACAGGGCCCAACACCGGGGAGCTGTTTTTT.

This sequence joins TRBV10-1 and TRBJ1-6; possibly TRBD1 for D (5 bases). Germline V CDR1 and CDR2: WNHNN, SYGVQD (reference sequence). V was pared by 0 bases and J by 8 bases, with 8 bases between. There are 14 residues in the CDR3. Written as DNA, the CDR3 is TGCGCCAGCAGTGAGTCAGGGGTTGATTCACCCCTCCACTTT. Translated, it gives CASSESGVDSPLHF.

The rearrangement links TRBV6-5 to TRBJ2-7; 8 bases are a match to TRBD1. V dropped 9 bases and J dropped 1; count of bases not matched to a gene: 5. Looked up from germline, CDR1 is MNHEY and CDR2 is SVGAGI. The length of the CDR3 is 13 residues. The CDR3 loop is CASARQGSYEQYV. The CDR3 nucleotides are TGTGCCAGTGCTAGACAGGGGTCCTACGAGCAGTACGTC.

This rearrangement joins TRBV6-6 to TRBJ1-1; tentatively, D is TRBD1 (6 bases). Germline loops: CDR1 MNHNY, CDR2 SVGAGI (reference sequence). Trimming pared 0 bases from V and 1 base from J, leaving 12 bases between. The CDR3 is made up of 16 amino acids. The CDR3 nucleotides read TGTGCCAGCAGTTACTCTTTGAGAGGGGGGAACACTGAAGCTTTCTTT. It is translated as CASSYSLRGGNTEAFF.

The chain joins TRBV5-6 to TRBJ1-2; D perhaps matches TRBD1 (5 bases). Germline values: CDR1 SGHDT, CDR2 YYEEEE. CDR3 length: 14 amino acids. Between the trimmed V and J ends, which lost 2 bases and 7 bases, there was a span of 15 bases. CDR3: CASSFLGAGLGYTF. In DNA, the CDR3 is TGTGCCAGCAGCTTTCTTGGTGCGGGGCTTGGCTACACCTTC.

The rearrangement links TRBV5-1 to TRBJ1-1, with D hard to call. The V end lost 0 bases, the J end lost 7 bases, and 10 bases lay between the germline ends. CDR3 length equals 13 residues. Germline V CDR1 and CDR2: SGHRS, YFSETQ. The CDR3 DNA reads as TGCGCCAGCAGCTTGGCCGGGTCGCTTGAAGCTTTCTTT. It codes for CASSLAGSLEAFF.

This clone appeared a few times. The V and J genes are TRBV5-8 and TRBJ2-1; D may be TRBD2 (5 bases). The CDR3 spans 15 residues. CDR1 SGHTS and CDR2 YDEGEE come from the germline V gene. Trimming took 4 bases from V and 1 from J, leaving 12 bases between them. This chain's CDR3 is CASSPGIASYNEQFF. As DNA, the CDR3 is TGTGCCAGCAGCCCTGGGATAGCGTCCTACAATGAGCAGTTCTTC.

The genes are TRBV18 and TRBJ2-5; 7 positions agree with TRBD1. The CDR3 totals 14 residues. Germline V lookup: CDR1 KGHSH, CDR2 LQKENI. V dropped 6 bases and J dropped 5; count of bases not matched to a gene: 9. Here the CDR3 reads CASSRQRGRETQYF. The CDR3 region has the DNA TGTGCCAGCTCCCGACAAAGGGGGCGGGAGACCCAGTACTTC.

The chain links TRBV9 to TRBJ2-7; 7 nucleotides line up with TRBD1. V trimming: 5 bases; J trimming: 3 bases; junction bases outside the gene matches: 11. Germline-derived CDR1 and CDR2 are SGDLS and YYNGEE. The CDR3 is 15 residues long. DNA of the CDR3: TGTGCCAGCAGTGTACGGGACAGAAATATCTACGAGCAGTACTTC. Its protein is CASSVRDRNIYEQYF.

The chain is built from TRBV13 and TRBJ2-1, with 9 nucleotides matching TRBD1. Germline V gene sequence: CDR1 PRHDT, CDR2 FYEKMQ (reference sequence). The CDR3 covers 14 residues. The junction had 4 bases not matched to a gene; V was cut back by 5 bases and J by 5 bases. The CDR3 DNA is TGTGCCAGCAGCGGGGACAGGGACGACAATGAGCAGTTCTTC. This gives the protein CASSGDRDDNEQFF.

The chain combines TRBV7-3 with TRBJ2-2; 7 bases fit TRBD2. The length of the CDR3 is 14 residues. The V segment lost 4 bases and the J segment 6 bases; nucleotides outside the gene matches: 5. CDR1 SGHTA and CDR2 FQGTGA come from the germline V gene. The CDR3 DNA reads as TGTGCCAGCAGCTACTCGACTAGCCCCGGGGAGCTGTTTTTT. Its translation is CASSYSTSPGELFF.

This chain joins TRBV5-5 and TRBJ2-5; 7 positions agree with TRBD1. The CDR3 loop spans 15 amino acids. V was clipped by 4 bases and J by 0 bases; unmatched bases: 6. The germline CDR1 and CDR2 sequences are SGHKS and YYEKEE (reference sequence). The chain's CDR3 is CASSKNTGDQETQYF. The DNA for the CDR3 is TGTGCCAGCAGCAAAAATACAGGGGACCAAGAGACCCAGTACTTC.

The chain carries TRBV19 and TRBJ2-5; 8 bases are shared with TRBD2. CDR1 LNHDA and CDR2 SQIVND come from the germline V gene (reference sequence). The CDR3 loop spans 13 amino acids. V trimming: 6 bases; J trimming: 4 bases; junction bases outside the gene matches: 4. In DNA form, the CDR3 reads TGTGCCAGTAGCGGGGGGGCGGGAGAGACCCAGTACTTC. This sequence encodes CASSGGAGETQYF.

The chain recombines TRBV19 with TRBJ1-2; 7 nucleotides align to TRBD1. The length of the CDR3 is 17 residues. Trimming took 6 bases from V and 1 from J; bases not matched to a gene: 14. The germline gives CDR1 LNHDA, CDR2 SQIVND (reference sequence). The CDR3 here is CASSAEGAGPFNYGYTF. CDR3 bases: TGTGCCAGTAGCGCGGAGGGGGCTGGCCCCTTTAACTATGGCTACACCTTC.

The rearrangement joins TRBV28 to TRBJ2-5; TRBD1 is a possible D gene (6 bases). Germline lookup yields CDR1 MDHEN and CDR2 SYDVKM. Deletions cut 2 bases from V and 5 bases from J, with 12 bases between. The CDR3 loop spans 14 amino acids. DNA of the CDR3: TGTGCCAGCAGTTTAGGGGGCGCGGTGGAGACCCAGTACTTC. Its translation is CASSLGGAVETQYF.

The CDR3 sequence: CAISQNAGGNTEAFF. In DNA, the CDR3 is TGTGCCATCAGCCAAAACGCGGGGGGCAACACTGAAGCTTTCTTT. The chain joins TRBV10-3 to TRBJ1-1, with D possibly TRBD1 on 6 matching bases. Between the trimmed V and J ends, which lost 6 bases and 2 bases, there was a span of 16 bases. The germline V gene encodes CDR1 ENHRY and CDR2 SYGVKD. The CDR3 spans 15 residues.

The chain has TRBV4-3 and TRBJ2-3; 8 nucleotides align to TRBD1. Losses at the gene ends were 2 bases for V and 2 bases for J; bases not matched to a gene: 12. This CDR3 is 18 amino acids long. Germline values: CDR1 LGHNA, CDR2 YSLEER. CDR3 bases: TGCGCCAGCAGCCAAACAGGGGGAAAGATACATATCACAGATACGCAGTATTTT. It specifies CASSQTGGKIHITDTQYF.

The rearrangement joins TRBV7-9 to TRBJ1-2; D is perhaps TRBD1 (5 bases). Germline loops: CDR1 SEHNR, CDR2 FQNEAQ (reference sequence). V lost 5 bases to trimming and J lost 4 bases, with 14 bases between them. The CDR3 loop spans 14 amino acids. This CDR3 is CASSRGEGSYGYTF. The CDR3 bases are TGTGCCAGCAGCCGGGGGGAGGGGTCCTATGGCTACACCTTC. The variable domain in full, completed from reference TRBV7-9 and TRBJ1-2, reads DTGVSQNPRHKITKRGQNVTFRCDPISEHNRLYWYRQTLGQGPEFLTYFQNEAQLEKSRLLSDRFSAERPKGSFSTLEIQRTEQGDSAMYLCASSRGEGSYGYTFGSGTRLTVV.

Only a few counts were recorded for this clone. This CDR3 is CASSYGTANTEAFF. In DNA form, the CDR3 reads TGTGCCAGCAGTTACGGGACAGCCAACACTGAAGCTTTCTTT. V and J are TRBV6-5 and TRBJ1-1; 7 bases match TRBD1. The length of the CDR3 is 14 residues. Germline CDR1 reads MNHEY; CDR2 reads SVGAGI. V was pared by 2 bases and J by 2 bases, with 2 bases of the junction left unmatched.

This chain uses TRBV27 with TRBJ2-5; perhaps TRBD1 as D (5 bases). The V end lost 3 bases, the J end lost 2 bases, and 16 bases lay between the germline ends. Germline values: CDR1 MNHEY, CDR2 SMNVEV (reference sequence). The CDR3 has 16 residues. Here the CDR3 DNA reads TGTGCCAGCAGTTTTCAGGGCTGGCAGAGACAAGAGACCCAGTACTTC. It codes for CASSFQGWQRQETQYF.

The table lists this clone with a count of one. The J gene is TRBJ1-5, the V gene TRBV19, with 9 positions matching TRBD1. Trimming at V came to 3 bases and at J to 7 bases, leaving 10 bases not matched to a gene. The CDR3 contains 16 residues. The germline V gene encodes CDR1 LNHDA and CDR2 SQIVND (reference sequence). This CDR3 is CASSITDRGDGQPQHF. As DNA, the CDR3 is TGTGCCAGTAGTATTACGGACAGGGGAGATGGGCAGCCCCAGCATTTT.

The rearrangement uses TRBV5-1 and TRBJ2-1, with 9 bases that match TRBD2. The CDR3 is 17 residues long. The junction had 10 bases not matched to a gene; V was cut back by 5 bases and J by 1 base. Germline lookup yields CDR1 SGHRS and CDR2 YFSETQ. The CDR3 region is CASSSTGTSHSYNEQFF. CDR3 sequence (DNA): TGCGCCAGCAGTTCCACCGGGACTAGCCATTCCTACAATGAGCAGTTCTTC.